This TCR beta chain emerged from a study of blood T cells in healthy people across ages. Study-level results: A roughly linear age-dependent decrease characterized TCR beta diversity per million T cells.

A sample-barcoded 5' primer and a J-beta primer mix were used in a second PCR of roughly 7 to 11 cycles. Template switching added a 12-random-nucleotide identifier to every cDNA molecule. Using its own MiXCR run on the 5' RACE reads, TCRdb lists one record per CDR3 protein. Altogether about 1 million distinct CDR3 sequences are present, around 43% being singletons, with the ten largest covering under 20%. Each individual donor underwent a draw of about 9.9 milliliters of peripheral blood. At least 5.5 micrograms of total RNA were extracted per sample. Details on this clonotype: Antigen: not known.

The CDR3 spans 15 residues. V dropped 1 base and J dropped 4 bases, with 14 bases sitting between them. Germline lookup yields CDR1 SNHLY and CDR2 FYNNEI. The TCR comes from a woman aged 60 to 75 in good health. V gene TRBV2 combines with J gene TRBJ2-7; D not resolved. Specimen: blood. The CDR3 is CASSEGHRTTYEQYF. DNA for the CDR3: TGTGCCAGCAGTGAAGGCCACAGAACTACTTACGAGCAGTACTTC. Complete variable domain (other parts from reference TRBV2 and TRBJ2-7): EPEVTQTPSHQVTQMGQEVILRCVPISNHLYFYWYRQILGQKVEFLVSFYNNEISEKSEIFDDQFSVERPDGSNFTLKIRSTKLEDSAMYFCASSEGHRTTYEQYFGPGTRLTVT.